These 28 T cell receptor beta chains came from one sample sequenced in a study of shared T cell receptors in the human thymus. TCRdb keeps only in-frame clones here, not all; method: immunoSEQ multiplex PCR. This table holds hundreds of thousands of clones, 88% found once. These records were also assigned to another study, of human thymus T cells.

Sequencing was carried out using thymocytes. Receptor source: a boy in the first two years of life with a congenital heart defect.

V usage is TRBV6-4 and J usage is TRBJ2-6; D remains ambiguous. CDR1 and CDR2 (germline): MRHNA, SNTAGT. The CDR3 spans 16 residues. Trimming removed 0 bases at V and 0 bases at J, with 6 bases between. DNA of the CDR3: TGTGCCAGCAGTGACTCAGCCAACTCTGGGGCCAACGTCCTGACTTTC. Amino acid sequence: CASSDSANSGANVLTF.

The rearrangement links TRBV19 to TRBJ2-7, with a tentative D call TRBD1 (5 bases). Germline-derived CDR1 and CDR2 are LNHDA and SQIVND (reference sequence). CDR3 length equals 14 residues. Between the trimmed V and J ends, which lost 5 bases and 1 base, there was a span of 12 bases. CDR3 in amino acids: CASSPLTDSYEQYF. The CDR3 DNA reads as TGTGCCAGTAGTCCCTTGACAGATTCCTACGAGCAGTACTTC.

This clone occurred once. The chain couples TRBV5-8 to TRBJ1-4; 9 bases map to TRBD1. The CDR3 contains 15 residues. Germline CDR1 reads SGHTS; CDR2 reads YDEGEE. V lost 3 bases and J lost 6; bases outside the gene matches: 6. CDR3 loop: CASSYGTGRDEKLFF. Written as DNA, the CDR3 is TGTGCCAGCAGCTACGGGACAGGGCGGGATGAAAAACTGTTTTTT.

The chain uses TRBV27 and TRBJ1-5; maybe TRBD1 (5 bases). This CDR3 comprises 15 residues. Trimming took 6 bases from V and 0 from J, leaving 12 bases between them. Germline-derived CDR1 and CDR2 are MNHEY and SMNVEV (reference sequence). The CDR3 reads CASRPLGPSNQPQHF. CDR3 in DNA: TGTGCCAGCAGACCACTGGGGCCTAGCAATCAGCCCCAGCATTTT.

The chain employs TRBV15 and TRBJ2-7; D is unclear. Trimming left V 3 bases short and J 0 bases short, with 12 bases between. Germline CDR1 LNHNV, CDR2 YYDKDF (reference sequence). This CDR3 comprises 15 residues. CDR3 sequence (DNA): TGTGCCACCAGCAGGATACCACAGCTCTCCTACGAGCAGTACTTC. It specifies CATSRIPQLSYEQYF.

V usage is TRBV7-2 and J usage is TRBJ2-1, with 8 nucleotides matching TRBD2. In germline, CDR1 is SGHTA, CDR2 FQGNSA. V was pared by 4 bases and J by 5 bases, with 10 bases of the junction left unmatched. CDR3 length: 16 residues. CDR3 region: CASSSVTGGPHNEQFF. CDR3 coding DNA: TGTGCCAGCAGCTCGGTCACGGGAGGGCCTCACAATGAGCAGTTCTTC.

The chain links TRBV11-2 to TRBJ2-1; D may be TRBD2 (5 bases). Germline assignment: CDR1 SGHAT and CDR2 FQNNGV. The CDR3 contains 15 residues. The germline V and J ends were trimmed by 4 bases and 0 bases, with 10 bases remaining between them. Written as DNA, the CDR3 is TGTGCCAGCAGCTCGACTAACAGCTCCTACAATGAGCAGTTCTTC. Translated: CASSSTNSSYNEQFF.

The chain uses TRBV7-9 and TRBJ2-7; tentative D call: TRBD1 (5 bases). Trimming removed 1 base at V and 3 bases at J, with 22 bases between. The germline V gene encodes CDR1 SEHNR and CDR2 FQNEAQ (reference sequence). This CDR3 has 18 residues. This CDR3 is CASSLVSSGQHYYYEQYF. Written as DNA, the CDR3 is TGTGCCAGCAGCTTAGTTTCGTCAGGGCAGCACTACTACTACGAGCAGTACTTC. Full variable domain (missing parts from reference TRBV7-9 and TRBJ2-7): DTGVSQNPRHKITKRGQNVTFRCDPISEHNRLYWYRQTLGQGPEFLTYFQNEAQLEKSRLLSDRFSAERPKGSFSTLEIQRTEQGDSAMYLCASSLVSSGQHYYYEQYFGPGTRLTVT.

V is TRBV7-2 and J is TRBJ2-3; 13 bases are a match to TRBD2. Germline-derived CDR1 and CDR2 are SGHTA and FQGNSA. This CDR3 has 17 residues. After removal of 1 base from V and 5 bases from J, the junction contained 6 bases not matched to a gene. Here the CDR3 reads CASSLVGLAGVVDTQYF. In nucleotides, the CDR3 is TGTGCCAGCAGCTTAGTAGGACTAGCGGGAGTGGTAGATACGCAGTATTTT.

With respect to this clone: Because the CDR3 is missing its conserved closing phenylalanine or tryptophan, this is likely a read error. The limits of the CDR3 on the DNA are not certain, so only TCRdb's listed CDR3 is given. The genes are TRBV21-1 and TRBJ2-7; the tabulated D call, TRBD2, remains unverified against the DNA. TRBV21-1 is labeled a pseudogene. Inclusive of both ends, the CDR3 amounts to 10 amino acids. This chain's CDR3 is CAERPYEQYL.

The rearrangement uses TRBV27 and TRBJ2-5; 7 positions match TRBD2. V shed 3 bases and J 0 bases; nucleotides not matched to a gene: 1. Germline V gene lookup returns CDR1 MNHEY and CDR2 SMNVEV (reference sequence). This CDR3 is 14 amino acids long. The CDR3: CASSLGGYQETQYF. The CDR3 nucleotides are TGTGCCAGCAGTTTGGGGGGGTACCAAGAGACCCAGTACTTC.

This chain links TRBV2 with TRBJ2-7; TRBD1 might be the D (6 bases). CDR3 size: 15 residues. CDR1 SNHLY and CDR2 FYNNEI come from the germline V gene. The V and J ends lost 10 bases and 2 bases respectively, with 21 bases between them. CDR3 amino acids: CATLLSRTEPYEQYF. The CDR3 coding sequence is TGTGCCACCCTCCTATCCCGGACAGAGCCCTACGAGCAGTACTTC.

The V and J genes are TRBV28 and TRBJ1-1, with 7 bases identical to TRBD1. The CDR3 contains 13 residues. CDR1 is MDHEN and CDR2 is SYDVKM in the germline V gene. V dropped 5 bases and J dropped 3; count of bases not matched to a gene: 3. The chain's CDR3 is CASSHRGYTEAFF. The CDR3 DNA reads as TGTGCCAGCAGTCACAGGGGATACACTGAAGCTTTCTTT.

The genes are TRBV4-2 and TRBJ2-1; TRBD1 might be the D (6 bases). The ends were cut back, 2 bases at V and 5 bases at J, with 10 bases in the middle. The CDR3 runs to 14 residues. Germline lookup yields CDR1 LGHNA and CDR2 YNFKEQ. The CDR3 DNA reads TGTGCCAGCAGCCAAAAGACAGGTCACAATGAGCAGTTCTTC. Translation gives CASSQKTGHNEQFF.

J is TRBJ2-2 and V is TRBV5-1; 9 bases agree with TRBD1. CDR3 size: 17 residues. CDR1 SGHRS and CDR2 YFSETQ come from the germline V gene. Unmatched junction bases numbered 11, after V lost 4 bases and J lost 4 bases. This CDR3 is CASSPEGDRVPTGELFF. The CDR3 coding sequence is TGCGCCAGCAGCCCCGAGGGGGACAGGGTCCCCACCGGGGAGCTGTTTTTT.

This clone was found once. This sequence joins TRBV7-3 and TRBJ2-7; the D gene is possibly TRBD1 (6 bases). Germline V gene lookup returns CDR1 SGHTA and CDR2 FQGTGA. V dropped 1 base and J dropped 5 bases, with 12 bases sitting between them. The CDR3 is made up of 14 amino acids. The CDR3 is CASSLKAGDDEQYF. In DNA form, the CDR3 reads TGTGCCAGCAGCTTAAAGGCAGGGGACGACGAGCAGTACTTC.

In nucleotides, the CDR3 is TGCGCCAGCAGCTTGGGGGACAGGGGAAACACCATATATTTT. Translation gives CASSLGDRGNTIYF. This chain links TRBV5-1 with TRBJ1-3; 8 nucleotides agree with TRBD1. V dropped 0 bases and J dropped 4; count of bases not matched to a gene: 0. Germline loops: CDR1 SGHRS, CDR2 YFSETQ. The CDR3 totals 14 residues.

This clone was counted a few times. The gene calls are TRBV28 and TRBJ2-2; 11 nucleotides line up with TRBD2. The CDR3 covers 20 residues. The germline CDR1 and CDR2 sequences are MDHEN and SYDVKM. Trimming took 3 bases from V and 0 from J; bases not matched to a gene: 12. The CDR3 protein is CASSFPRTSGLPANTGELFF. Written as DNA, the CDR3 is TGTGCCAGCAGTTTTCCCCGGACTAGCGGGCTCCCCGCGAACACCGGGGAGCTGTTTTTT.

The chain joins TRBV9 to TRBJ2-3; TRBD2 is a possible D gene (6 bases). V was pared by 4 bases and J by 1 base, with 16 bases between. The germline V gene has CDR1 SGDLS and CDR2 YYNGEE. There are 16 residues in the CDR3. CDR3 residues: CASSSPPGDGTDTQYF. The DNA of the CDR3 is TGTGCCAGCAGCTCCCCCCCGGGAGATGGCACAGATACGCAGTATTTT.

V and J are TRBV9 and TRBJ2-1, with 9 bases fitting TRBD2. The CDR3 covers 15 residues. V lost 4 bases, J lost 6 bases, and 8 bases stayed unmatched. Looked up from germline, CDR1 is SGDLS and CDR2 is YYNGEE. In DNA form, the CDR3 reads TGTGCCAGCAGCTTAGCCCAGGGACTAGCCAATGAGCAGTTCTTC. Encoded protein: CASSLAQGLANEQFF.

CDR3 amino acids: CASSPGTYRNQPQHF. DNA of the CDR3: TGTGCCAGCAGCCCCGGGACTTACCGGAATCAGCCCCAGCATTTT. The chain uses TRBV6-5 and TRBJ1-5; D perhaps matches TRBD1 (5 bases). This CDR3 region has 15 residues. The germline CDR1 and CDR2 sequences are MNHEY and SVGAGI. Trimming took 6 bases from V and 4 from J, leaving 16 bases between them.

This clone was seen just once. The V call is TRBV5-1, the J call TRBJ2-7; D possibly corresponds to TRBD1 (5 bases). The CDR3 runs 19 residues. V gave up 1 base and J gave up 2 bases, with 25 bases separating them. CDR1 is SGHRS and CDR2 is YFSETQ in the germline V gene. DNA for the CDR3: TGCGCCAGCAGCTTGTACAGGCAGCAACCTACGGTGGGAACCTACGAGCAGTACTTC. Residues: CASSLYRQQPTVGTYEQYF.

In its sample, this clone was seen once. The chain has TRBV28 and TRBJ2-1; 10 bases line up with TRBD2. Germline V lookup: CDR1 MDHEN, CDR2 SYDVKM. The ends lost 2 bases at V and 3 bases at J; junction bases unmatched: 4. The CDR3 contains 16 residues. The DNA for the CDR3 is TGTGCCAGCAGTTTACTCGGACTAGCGGTCTACAATGAGCAGTTCTTC. It is translated as CASSLLGLAVYNEQFF.

V gene TRBV7-6 combines with J gene TRBJ2-2, with D unresolved. Trimming removed 5 bases at V and 2 bases at J, with 21 bases between. The CDR3 has 18 residues. Germline CDR1 and CDR2: SGHVS and FNYEAQ. The CDR3 DNA sequence: TGTGCCAGCAGCCCCGCGGTGAAAGGTTCCCCCAACACCGGGGAGCTGTTTTTT. Its translation: CASSPAVKGSPNTGELFF.

The chain links TRBV18 to TRBJ1-2; a possible D gene is TRBD1 (5 bases). Per germline, CDR1 KGHSH and CDR2 LQKENI. V lost 0 bases, J lost 3 bases, and 8 bases lay in between. The CDR3 is 14 amino acids. The CDR3 DNA follows: TGTGCCAGCTCACCACCGACAGCCGACTATGGCTACACCTTC. Encoded protein: CASSPPTADYGYTF.

J is TRBJ2-7 and V is TRBV7-9; 11 bases agree with TRBD2. The CDR3 has 15 amino acids. Germline-derived CDR1 and CDR2 are SEHNR and FQNEAQ (reference sequence). J was trimmed by 4 bases and V by 5 bases; bases with no gene match: 7. In nucleotides, the CDR3 is TGTGCCAGCAGCATTAGCGGGAGGGCCGCTTACGAGCAGTACTTC. Protein product: CASSISGRAAYEQYF.

This clone was counted between two and nine times. The chain carries TRBV4-1 and TRBJ2-1; TRBD2 might be the D (5 bases). V was shortened by 0 bases and J by 5 bases, with 17 bases between the two germline ends. The CDR3 is 17 residues long. The V gene's germline CDR1 is MGHRA and CDR2 YSYEKL. The CDR3 DNA follows: TGCGCCAGCAGCCAAGATTTCCCTAGGAGGCCCCACAATGAGCAGTTCTTC. The encoded protein is CASSQDFPRRPHNEQFF.

This chain joins TRBV4-3 and TRBJ2-5, with a weak D call TRBD2 (5 bases). Trimming cost V 1 base and J 9 bases, with 15 bases left between them. Germline CDR1 LGHNA, CDR2 YSLEER. The CDR3 extends over 14 amino acids. The chain's CDR3 is CASSQVGRGTAQYF. CDR3 sequence (DNA): TGCGCCAGCAGCCAAGTGGGCCGGGGTACGGCCCAGTACTTC.